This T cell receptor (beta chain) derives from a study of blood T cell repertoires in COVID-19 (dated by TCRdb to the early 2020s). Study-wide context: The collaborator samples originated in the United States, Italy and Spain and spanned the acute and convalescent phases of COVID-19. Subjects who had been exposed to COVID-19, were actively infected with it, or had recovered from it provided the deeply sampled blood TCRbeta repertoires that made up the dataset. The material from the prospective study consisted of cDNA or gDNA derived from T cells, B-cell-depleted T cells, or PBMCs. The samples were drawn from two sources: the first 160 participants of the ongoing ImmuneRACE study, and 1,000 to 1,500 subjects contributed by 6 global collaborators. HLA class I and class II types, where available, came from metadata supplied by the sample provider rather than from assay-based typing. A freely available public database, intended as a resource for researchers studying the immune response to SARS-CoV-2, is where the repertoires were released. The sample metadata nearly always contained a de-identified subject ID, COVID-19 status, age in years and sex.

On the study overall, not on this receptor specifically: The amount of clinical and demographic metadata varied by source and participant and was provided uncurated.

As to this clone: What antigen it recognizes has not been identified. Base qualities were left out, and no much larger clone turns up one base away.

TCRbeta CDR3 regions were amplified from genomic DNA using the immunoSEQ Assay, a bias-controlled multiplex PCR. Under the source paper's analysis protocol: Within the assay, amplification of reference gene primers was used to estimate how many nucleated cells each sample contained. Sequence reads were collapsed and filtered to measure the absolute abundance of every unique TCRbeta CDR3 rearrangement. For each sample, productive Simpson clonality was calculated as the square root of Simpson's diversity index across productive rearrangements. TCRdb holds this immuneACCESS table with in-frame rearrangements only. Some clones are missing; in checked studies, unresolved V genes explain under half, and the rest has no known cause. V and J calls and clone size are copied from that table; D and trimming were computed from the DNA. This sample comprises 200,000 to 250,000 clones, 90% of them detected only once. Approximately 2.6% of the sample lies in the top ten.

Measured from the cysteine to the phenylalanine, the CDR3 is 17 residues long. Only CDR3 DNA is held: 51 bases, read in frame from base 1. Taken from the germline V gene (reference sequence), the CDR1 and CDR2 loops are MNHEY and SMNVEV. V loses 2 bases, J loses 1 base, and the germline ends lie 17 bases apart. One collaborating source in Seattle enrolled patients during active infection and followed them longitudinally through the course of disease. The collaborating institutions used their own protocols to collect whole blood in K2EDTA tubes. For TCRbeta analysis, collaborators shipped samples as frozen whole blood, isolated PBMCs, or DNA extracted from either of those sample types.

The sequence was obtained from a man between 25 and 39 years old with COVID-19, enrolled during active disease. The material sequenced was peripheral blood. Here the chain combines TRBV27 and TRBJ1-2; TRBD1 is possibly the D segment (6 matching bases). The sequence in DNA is TGTGCCAGCAGTTTAATAGGCGGAAGGGGGTTTAACTATGGCTACACCTTC. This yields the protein CASSLIGGRGFNYGYTF.